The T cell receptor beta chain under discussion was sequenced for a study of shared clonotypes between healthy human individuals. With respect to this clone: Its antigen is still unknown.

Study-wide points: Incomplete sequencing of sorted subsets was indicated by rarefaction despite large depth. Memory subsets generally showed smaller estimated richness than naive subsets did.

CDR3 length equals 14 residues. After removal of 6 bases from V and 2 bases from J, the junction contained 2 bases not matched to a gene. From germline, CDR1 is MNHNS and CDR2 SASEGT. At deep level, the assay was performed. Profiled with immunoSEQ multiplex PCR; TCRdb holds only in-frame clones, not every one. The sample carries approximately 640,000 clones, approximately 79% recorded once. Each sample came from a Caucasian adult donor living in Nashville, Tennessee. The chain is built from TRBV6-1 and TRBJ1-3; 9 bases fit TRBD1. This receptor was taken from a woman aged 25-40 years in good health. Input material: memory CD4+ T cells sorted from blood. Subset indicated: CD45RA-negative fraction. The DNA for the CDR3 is TGTGCCAGCAGATGGACAGGGGCTGGAAACACCATATATTTT. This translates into CASRWTGAGNTIYF.